This T cell receptor beta chain was recovered during a study of T cells in Graves' hyperthyroidism and ophthalmopathy. Study as a whole: Before treatment of any kind, peripheral blood was taken at initial diagnosis.

TCR beta CDR3 regions were amplified from RNA. HTBI primers were used for first-round RT-PCR of the TCR CDR3. TCRdb fed the multiplex PCR reads into MiXCR, producing one record per CDR3 protein. The table has about 300,000 distinct CDR3 sequences, roughly 19% seen once. Findings and caveats of the study: Blood shared most expanded thyroid clonotypes above 0.001.

To note about this clonotype: Its matching antigen is unknown.

The receptor comes from a man between 50 and 59 years old with Graves' ophthalmopathy. The specimen sequenced was blood.

For the CDR3, the DNA is TGTGCCAGCAGTCAAACAGAGAGGGTCGAGCAGTACTTC. Translated, it gives CASSQTERVEQYF. The V gene is TRBV14, the J gene TRBJ2-7, with D possibly TRBD2 on 5 matching bases. This CDR3 has 13 amino acids. With 6 bases removed from V and 6 bases from J, the gap between germline ends came to 15 bases. Germline V lookup: CDR1 SGHDN, CDR2 FVKESK.